A selection of T cell receptor beta chains follows, all from one sample in a study of molecular identifiers for immune sequencing clone quantification. Each CDR3 protein gets one entry after TCRdb re-called the PCR reads with MiXCR. The repertoire includes some 590,000 distinct CDR3 sequences, approximately 24% of them detected once, and about 0.73% sits in the top ten. Material: naive CD8+ T cells from blood, with Jurkat cell RNA spiked in. These receptors were obtained from a human donor in good health. Some libraries in this study had Jurkat cell RNA spiked in. Each CDR3 is given with its conserved first and last residue.

cdr3_aa: CASSVRSSYNSPLHF
j_call: TRBJ1-6
v_call: TRBV6-1

cdr3_aa: CASSFEGGLRYEQHF
j_call: TRBJ2-7
v_call: TRBV7-9

cdr3_aa: CASSIAGTSGNYEQYF
j_call: TRBJ2-7
v_call: TRBV19

cdr3_aa: CAWSVAGGPQETQYF
j_call: TRBJ2-5
v_call: TRBV30

cdr3_aa: CARGLKLGRNQPQHF
j_call: TRBJ1-5
v_call: TRBV6-2/TRBV6-3

cdr3_aa: CASSLAPTEAFF
j_call: TRBJ1-1
v_call: TRBV7-8

cdr3_aa: CATDRDPPYF
j_call: TRBJ2-7
v_call: TRBV24-1

cdr3_aa: CASSRQGGEKLVF
j_call: TRBJ1-4
v_call: TRBV12-3/TRBV12-4

cdr3_aa: CASSYLSGGTDTQYF
j_call: TRBJ2-3
v_call: TRBV6-5

cdr3_aa: CASSPRTSGVTDTQYF
j_call: TRBJ2-3
v_call: TRBV4-2

cdr3_aa: CASSFGLAGAITDTQYF
j_call: TRBJ2-3
v_call: TRBV5-1

cdr3_aa: CAISHGQEPTQYF
j_call: TRBJ2-3
v_call: TRBV10-3

cdr3_aa: CASSTWTGSGASSYEQYF
j_call: TRBJ2-7
v_call: TRBV27

cdr3_aa: CASSRVGGQDEKLFF
j_call: TRBJ1-4
v_call: TRBV7-9

cdr3_aa: CASRQTGELFF
j_call: TRBJ2-2
v_call: TRBV7-9

cdr3_aa: CASSPPRGEKLFF
j_call: TRBJ1-4
v_call: TRBV7-9

cdr3_aa: CASSLDGGYQGTQYF
j_call: TRBJ2-5
v_call: TRBV5-3

cdr3_aa: CASRGLAVRVEDTQYF
j_call: TRBJ2-3
v_call: TRBV19

cdr3_aa: CAINPGQPIGYTF
j_call: TRBJ1-2
v_call: TRBV10-3

cdr3_aa: CASSPGEGTEAFF
j_call: TRBJ1-1
v_call: TRBV5-6

cdr3_aa: CASSPGISGRGEQYF
j_call: TRBJ2-7
v_call: TRBV5-6

cdr3_aa: CASSQEASGGVRVTQYF
j_call: TRBJ2-5
v_call: TRBV4-3

cdr3_aa: CASSELGADIQYF
j_call: TRBJ2-4
v_call: TRBV6-1

cdr3_aa: CASSYSILGLGTDTQYF
j_call: TRBJ2-3
v_call: TRBV6-5

cdr3_aa: CASSTAPAQETQYF
j_call: TRBJ2-5
v_call: TRBV18

cdr3_aa: CASRVAASYNEQFF
j_call: TRBJ2-1
v_call: TRBV4-3

cdr3_aa: CASSHFGARAEKLFF
j_call: TRBJ1-4
v_call: TRBV4-1

cdr3_aa: CASRHRLAGEETLYF
j_call: TRBJ2-5
v_call: TRBV12-3/TRBV12-4

cdr3_aa: CASSQNSGGYGEAFF
j_call: TRBJ1-1
v_call: TRBV4-3

cdr3_aa: CASSWDRVTPYGYTF
j_call: TRBJ1-2
v_call: TRBV12-3/TRBV12-4

cdr3_aa: CASSMLGVEQFF
j_call: TRBJ2-1
v_call: TRBV19

cdr3_aa: CASSLSMKETQYF
j_call: TRBJ2-5
v_call: TRBV7-9

cdr3_aa: CASRFLLERNF
j_call: TRBJ2-7
v_call: TRBV7-3

cdr3_aa: CASSHTRKPEQFF
j_call: TRBJ2-1
v_call: TRBV4-3

cdr3_aa: CASGDDRGWSPLHF
j_call: TRBJ1-6
v_call: TRBV2

cdr3_aa: CASSIDLSEVYEQYF
j_call: TRBJ2-7
v_call: TRBV19

cdr3_aa: CASSLPGVTEAFF
j_call: TRBJ1-1
v_call: TRBV4-3

cdr3_aa: CASSQDILSSYEQYF
j_call: TRBJ2-7
v_call: TRBV4-1

cdr3_aa: CASSYSSLSSGNTIYF
j_call: TRBJ1-3
v_call: TRBV6-5

cdr3_aa: CASIGVTEAFF
j_call: TRBJ1-1
v_call: TRBV6-2/TRBV6-3

cdr3_aa: CASSFGVHYGYTF
j_call: TRBJ1-2
v_call: TRBV27

cdr3_aa: CATKRTSYEQYF
j_call: TRBJ2-7
v_call: TRBV28

cdr3_aa: CASSQNNPLWGGAPSKADTQYF
j_call: TRBJ2-3
v_call: TRBV4-3

cdr3_aa: CAISGTRTESYEQYF
j_call: TRBJ2-7
v_call: TRBV10-3

cdr3_aa: CASSFFGDIETGELFF
j_call: TRBJ2-2
v_call: TRBV7-8

cdr3_aa: CATATTGGAQEPQYF
j_call: TRBJ2-5
v_call: TRBV7-9

cdr3_aa: CASSWTEESWYTQYF
j_call: TRBJ2-3
v_call: TRBV11-2

cdr3_aa: CASSFLSSSSGANVLTF
j_call: TRBJ2-6
v_call: TRBV27

cdr3_aa: CASSFSAGYEQYF
j_call: TRBJ2-7
v_call: TRBV5-1

cdr3_aa: CASSPNTGGSYNEQFF
j_call: TRBJ2-1
v_call: TRBV7-9

cdr3_aa: CASSPRKTGDTYEQYF
j_call: TRBJ2-7
v_call: TRBV18